The 14 T cell receptor beta chains below all came from one sample that was sequenced in a study of T-cell reconstitution after alpha-beta-depleted transplantation in children. Preparation of the TCRbeta library was carried out with unique molecular identifiers. TCRdb recomputed calls from the PCR reads with MiXCR, one row per CDR3 protein. The table shows over 550,000 distinct CDR3 sequences, with over 9.5% occurring only once. The sequences come from PBMCs from the stem cell graft donor, collected from the stem cell graft. These receptors all come from a human donor who donated a stem cell graft to a child with acute myeloid leukemia.

This clonotype turned up a few times. The J gene is TRBJ2-3, the V gene TRBV7-2; D possibly corresponds to TRBD2 (6 bases). Germline CDR1 is SGHTA and CDR2 is FQGNSA. CDR3 length: 14 residues. Trimming took off 5 bases at V and 2 bases at J, with 11 bases between the two ends. CDR3 protein: CASSIRRATDTQYF. CDR3 nucleotides: TGTGCCAGCAGCATCCGGAGGGCCACAGATACGCAGTATTTT. Drawing the rest from reference TRBV7-2 and TRBJ2-3, the complete variable domain is GAGVSQSPSNKVTEKGKDVELRCDPISGHTALYWYRQSLGQGLEFLIYFQGNSAPDKSGLPSDRFSAERTGGSVSTLTIQRTQQEDSAVYLCASSIRRATDTQYFGPGTRLTVL.

CDR3 DNA: TGTGCCAGCAGACCCTATGGGGACTACGAGCAGTACTTC. It encodes CASRPYGDYEQYF. V usage is TRBV6-2 or TRBV6-3 and J usage is TRBJ2-7; D not resolved. From germline, CDR1 is MNHEY and CDR2 SVGEGT. V dropped 6 bases and J dropped 3 bases, with 12 bases sitting between them. The CDR3 spans 13 residues.

Note on this clonotype: A much larger clone differs by one base, so this may be a read error. This CDR3 is missing its conserved last phenylalanine or tryptophan, likely due to a read error. This chain uses TRBV12-3 or TRBV12-4 with TRBJ2-5, with 7 bases that match TRBD1. Trimming cost V 8 bases and J 0 bases; bases outside gene matches: 3. The CDR3 is 13 residues long. CDR3 DNA sequence: TGTGCCAGCGGGGGACAGAACCAAGAGACCCAGTACATC. Translation: CASGGQNQETQYI.

This clonotype was observed a few times. The chain has TRBV20-1 and TRBJ2-7; the match to TRBD1 covers 9 bases. The germline gives CDR1 DFQATT, CDR2 SNEGSKA (reference sequence). CDR3 length equals 16 residues. V gave up 6 bases and J gave up 5 bases; unmatched junction bases: 17. The CDR3 DNA is TGCAGTGCCACGGGGACAGGGCATATAAGCGTGGACGAGCAGTACTTC. It codes for CSATGTGHISVDEQYF.

In its sample, this clonotype was seen a few times. The V call is TRBV12-3 or TRBV12-4, the J call TRBJ2-5; D may be TRBD2 (7 bases). This CDR3 is 12 amino acids long. Trimming stripped 6 bases from V and 12 bases from J, with 17 bases between. CDR3 sequence reads: CASRTNRAGEYF. The CDR3 DNA reads TGTGCCAGCAGGACTAACAGGGCGGGGGAGTACTTC.

The J gene is TRBJ2-1, the V gene TRBV20-1, with 7 positions matching TRBD2. The CDR3 runs 17 residues. In germline, CDR1 is DFQATT, CDR2 SNEGSKA (reference sequence). V shed 5 bases and J 1 base; nucleotides not matched to a gene: 14. The CDR3 DNA is TGCAGTGCTGGACTTGACCGTCAGCGGGGTTCCTACAATGAGCAGTTCTTC. Translation: CSAGLDRQRGSYNEQFF.

This clonotype was seen more than once but under ten times. The rearrangement joins TRBV20-1 to TRBJ2-3; TRBD2 is a possible D gene (5 bases). The length of the CDR3 is 13 residues. Germline V CDR1 and CDR2: DFQATT, SNEGSKA (reference sequence). Trimming removed 3 bases at V and 5 bases at J, with 12 bases between. The CDR3 coding sequence is TGCAGTGCTAGCCCCCGGGCGGGAGATACGCAGTATTTT. Protein product: CSASPRAGDTQYF.

This clonotype was seen only a few times. V is TRBV12-3 or TRBV12-4 and J is TRBJ2-2, with TRBD2 as a possible D gene (5 bases). Between the trimmed V and J ends, which lost 8 bases and 3 bases, there was a span of 22 bases. The CDR3 consists of 17 residues. The CDR3 here is CASRRPGDLAHTGELFF. The CDR3 bases are TGTGCCAGCCGGCGTCCCGGGGATCTGGCCCACACCGGGGAGCTGTTTTTT.

This clonotype has more than one count but fewer than ten. The chain couples TRBV20-1 to TRBJ2-3; possible D gene TRBD2, 7 bases. There are 16 residues in the CDR3. CDR1 and CDR2 from the germline V gene are DFQATT and SNEGSKA (reference sequence). V was pared by 3 bases and J by 1 base, with 17 bases between. The CDR3 loop reads CSARRGGGFGTDTQYF. The CDR3, as DNA: TGCAGTGCTAGGAGGGGAGGGGGGTTCGGCACAGATACGCAGTATTTT.

This clonotype showed up many times. The CDR3 loop is CASSRSGGNTEAFF. CDR3 nucleotides: TGTGCCAGCAGCCGGTCAGGGGGCAACACTGAAGCTTTCTTT. The rearrangement joins TRBV3-1 to TRBJ1-1; 8 positions match TRBD1. Losses at the gene ends were 4 bases for V and 2 bases for J; bases not matched to a gene: 3. CDR1 and CDR2 from the germline V gene are LGHDT and YNNKEL (reference sequence). The CDR3 has 14 residues.

This clonotype was found a few times. The J gene is TRBJ1-2, the V gene TRBV28; 7 nucleotides align to TRBD1. The junction had 19 bases not matched to a gene; V was cut back by 6 bases and J by 12 bases. Germline V gene lookup returns CDR1 MDHEN and CDR2 SYDVKM. This CDR3 has 15 amino acids. In DNA, the CDR3 is TGTGCCAGCAGCCGCCAGCCGGGTGACAGGGAACCGGACACCTTC. As protein: CASSRQPGDREPDTF.

This clonotype showed up just a few times. The chain couples TRBV11-2 to TRBJ2-6; D may match TRBD1 or TRBD2 (5 bases each). Deletions cut 3 bases from V and 4 bases from J, with 10 bases between. This CDR3 comprises 15 residues. In germline, CDR1 is SGHAT, CDR2 FQNNGV. The CDR3 bases are TGTGCCAGCAGCTTTCAGGGACCCGGGGCCAACGTCCTGACTTTC. Translated, it gives CASSFQGPGANVLTF.

This clonotype turned up a few times. The chain couples TRBV7-2 to TRBJ1-1, with D perhaps matching TRBD1 (5 bases). This CDR3 spans 14 amino acids. The germline V and J ends were trimmed by 5 bases and 2 bases, with 12 bases remaining between them. Germline V gene data show CDR1 as SGHTA and CDR2 as FQGNSA. The CDR3 DNA sequence: TGTGCCAGCAGCGCAGGCAGGGAAAACACTGAAGCTTTCTTT. Protein sequence: CASSAGRENTEAFF.

This CDR3 is CASSVGGRTDTQYF. The CDR3 coding sequence is TGTGCCAGCAGCGTTGGGGGACGCACAGATACGCAGTATTTT. This sequence joins TRBV9 and TRBJ2-3; D might be TRBD1 or TRBD2, each matching 5 bases. Trimming shortened V by 2 bases and J by 1 base, and 8 bases separated the two germline ends. CDR3 length equals 14 residues. Germline V lookup: CDR1 SGDLS, CDR2 YYNGEE.